The present T cell receptor beta chain was sequenced within a study of vaccination and CD4 T cells after COVID-19. The CDR3 loop spans 12 amino acids. Looked up from germline, CDR1 is SQVTM and CDR2 is ANQGSEA. Trimming removed 7 bases from V and 2 bases from J; junction bases left unmatched: 1. With the Oncomine TCR Beta short-read assay, DNA from cultured CD4+ T cells was sequenced. MiXCR, applied by TCRdb to the PCR reads, yields one record per CDR3 protein. The sample records some 23,000 distinct CDR3 sequences, around 43% being singletons. Concerning this clonotype: Its antigen remains unidentified.

Treatment here: roughly 11-day PBMC culture with coronavirus spike peptide pools or control peptides (ViraFEST assay). This TCR was sampled from a human donor who received a COVID-19 vaccine. Sequenced here: CD4+ T cells from blood, cultured in vitro, sampled before SARS-CoV-2 vaccination. The chain employs TRBV29-1 and TRBJ1-5; 8 bases match TRBD1. The CDR3 DNA follows: TGCAGCGAACAGGGGGGCAATCAGCCCCAGCATTTT. Its translation: CSEQGGNQPQHF.